This T cell receptor beta chain was observed in a study of cytomegalovirus exposure and HLA in healthy donors. Overall study results and limits: Later on, a genetic analysis was performed. It linked a missense variant in DCLRE1C with V- and J-gene trimming of TCR beta.

CDR1 and CDR2 (germline): LNHDA, SQIVND (reference sequence). The CDR3 runs to 16 residues. V was pared by 3 bases and J by 2 bases, with 13 bases between. The PCR was carried out with 60 Vbeta primers and 13 Jbeta primers. Some clones are missing from TCRdb's copy, which holds only in-frame ones; the method was immunoSEQ multiplex PCR. The sample table includes 150,000 or so clones. A remark on this clone: The antigen is unknown.

The source is a man aged 18 to 30 in good health and CMV-seronegative. The sample was PBMCs. The chain carries TRBV19 and TRBJ2-2, with D perhaps TRBD2 (5 bases). CDR3 loop: CASSIIGGRNTGELFF. The CDR3 DNA follows: TGTGCCAGTAGTATTATCGGAGGAAGAAACACCGGGGAGCTGTTTTTT.